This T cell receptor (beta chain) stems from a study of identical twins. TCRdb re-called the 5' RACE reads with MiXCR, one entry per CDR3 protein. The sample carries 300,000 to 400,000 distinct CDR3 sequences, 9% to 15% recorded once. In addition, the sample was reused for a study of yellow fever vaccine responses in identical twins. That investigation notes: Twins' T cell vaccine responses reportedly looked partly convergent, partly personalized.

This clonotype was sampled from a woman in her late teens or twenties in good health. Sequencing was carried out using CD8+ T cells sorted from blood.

CDR3 sequence reads: CSARRQGEQYV. DNA of the CDR3: TGCAGTGCTAGAAGGCAAGGCGAGCAGTACGTC. The J gene is TRBJ2-7, the V gene TRBV20-1; D remains ambiguous. V lost 2 bases and J 6 bases, leaving 8 bases between the germline ends. Germline CDR1 DFQATT, CDR2 SNEGSKA (reference sequence). This CDR3 is 11 amino acids long.